The T cell receptor (beta chain) described here comes from a study of blood T cell repertoires in COVID-19. Overall study context: Samples came from the United States, Italy and Spain, spanning acute and convalescent COVID-19. Sample material is recorded as cDNA or gDNA derived from T cells, B-cell-depleted T cells, or PBMCs.

Germline values: CDR1 ENHRY, CDR2 SYGVKD. The junction had 11 bases not matched to a gene; V was cut back by 11 bases and J by 10 bases. The CDR3 is 13 residues long. The authors' processing: Amplification of reference gene primers was used by the study to estimate nucleated cell counts. Profiling relied on immunoSEQ multiplex PCR, and the TCRdb table lists in-frame clones only, not all of them. V, J and clone size were drawn from that table, and D and trimming were deduced from the DNA. This table has around 150,000 clones, about 80% appearing once. Specimen: peripheral blood. The receptor comes from a human donor in a cohort sampled during active COVID-19. The V and J genes are TRBV10-3 and TRBJ1-6; 7 nucleotides line up with TRBD1. In DNA, the CDR3 is TGTGCCGTACAGAGAGGGGGCCAATCACCCCTCCACTTT. Translated, it gives CAVQRGGQSPLHF.